This T cell receptor beta chain was found in a study of cytomegalovirus exposure and HLA in healthy donors. With 60 Vbeta and 13 Jbeta primers, the PCR was carried out. Produced via immunoSEQ multiplex PCR; TCRdb's table is partial and in-frame only. The sample lists under 150,000 clones, around 75% occurring once. Broader study findings: Across donors, sequencing depth was assumed by presence/absence analyses to be roughly uniform. The records held CMV serostatus as the only immune exposure information. Researchers reported from a later analysis that most CMV-associated TCR beta chains appeared HLA-restricted.

Turning to this clone: The antigen is not known.

Germline V lookup: CDR1 SEHNR, CDR2 FQNEAQ (reference sequence). The trim removed 5 bases at V and 7 bases at J, leaving 7 bases unmatched. The CDR3 loop spans 15 amino acids. This clonotype was obtained from a woman under 30 in good health and CMV-seronegative. The V and J genes are TRBV7-9 and TRBJ1-4, with TRBD1 matching 10 bases. Sequencing used PBMCs. The CDR3 region is CASSPRQGAGEKLFF. The CDR3 DNA is TGTGCCAGCAGCCCCCGACAGGGGGCGGGTGAAAAACTGTTTTTT.